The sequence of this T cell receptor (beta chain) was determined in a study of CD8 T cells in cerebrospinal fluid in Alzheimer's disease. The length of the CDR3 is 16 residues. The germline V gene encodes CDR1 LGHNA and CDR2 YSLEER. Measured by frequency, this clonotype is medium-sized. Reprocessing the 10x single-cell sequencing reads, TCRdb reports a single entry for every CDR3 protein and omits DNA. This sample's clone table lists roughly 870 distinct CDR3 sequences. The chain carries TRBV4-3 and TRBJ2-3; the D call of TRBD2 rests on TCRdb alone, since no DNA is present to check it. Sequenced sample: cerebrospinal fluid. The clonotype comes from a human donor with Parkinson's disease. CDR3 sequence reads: CASSRTLAGGTDTQYF.